Following are 18 T cell receptor beta chains from one sample sequenced in a study of memory CD4+ T cells and cytomegalovirus serostatus. Single viable CD3+CD4+CD8-CD45RO+ cells were sorted as the memory CD4+ T cells. Measured with immunoSEQ multiplex PCR; TCRdb has only the in-frame clones, and not every one. The sample shows over 65,000 clones, less than 90% of them seen only once. The sequencing sample was made of memory CD4+ T cells from blood. These receptors originate from an adult in good health and CMV-seronegative.

J is TRBJ2-7 and V is TRBV7-2, with 7 bases fitting TRBD2. This CDR3 is built from 15 residues. From germline, CDR1 is SGHTA and CDR2 FQGNSA. Trimming cost V 3 bases and J 1 base; bases outside gene matches: 6. The CDR3 is CASSFDGGGSYEQYF. Here the CDR3 DNA reads TGTGCCAGCAGCTTCGATGGCGGGGGATCCTACGAGCAGTACTTC.

This clone was observed a few times. The CDR3 DNA sequence: TGTGCCAGCAGCTTAAATTATCAGCCCCAGCATTTT. Protein sequence: CASSLNYQPQHF. The chain recombines TRBV11-2 with TRBJ1-5; D remains unclear. CDR1 SGHAT and CDR2 FQNNGV come from the germline V gene. The CDR3 is 12 amino acids. With 2 bases removed from V and 5 bases from J, the gap between germline ends came to 4 bases.

The genes are TRBV19 and TRBJ2-5; no clear D gene. Trimming left V 3 bases short and J 5 bases short, with 16 bases between. The length of the CDR3 is 15 residues. Germline-derived CDR1 and CDR2 are LNHDA and SQIVND (reference sequence). CDR3 amino acids: CASSIYPQVRETQYF. The CDR3 nucleotides read TGTGCCAGTAGTATTTACCCTCAGGTGCGGGAGACCCAGTACTTC.

The chain combines TRBV5-6 with TRBJ1-5; weak D call: TRBD1 (5 bases). The CDR3 consists of 15 residues. Trimming stripped 0 bases from V and 3 bases from J, with 10 bases between. The germline CDR1 and CDR2 sequences are SGHDT and YYEEEE. The CDR3 is CASSLGGQHNQPQHF. The CDR3 bases are TGTGCCAGCAGCTTGGGGGGCCAGCACAATCAGCCCCAGCATTTT.

The rearrangement joins TRBV25-1 to TRBJ2-2; 7 bases fit TRBD2. V dropped 4 bases and J dropped 8; count of bases not matched to a gene: 10. CDR3 length: 15 amino acids. Germline CDR1 is MGHDK and CDR2 is SYGVNS. The CDR3 reads CASSGAGPREGELFF. The CDR3 nucleotides are TGTGCCAGCAGTGGAGCGGGGCCAAGGGAGGGGGAGCTGTTTTTT.

CDR3: CASSLKTSHRADTQYF. CDR3 bases: TGTGCCAGCAGCTTAAAGACATCCCACAGGGCAGATACGCAGTATTTT. This rearrangement joins TRBV7-2 to TRBJ2-3; tentatively, D is TRBD1 (6 bases). CDR3 length: 16 residues. Germline V gene lookup returns CDR1 SGHTA and CDR2 FQGNSA. Trimming removed 2 bases from V and 4 bases from J, with 16 bases in between. The full variable domain, completed using reference TRBV7-2 and TRBJ2-3, is GAGVSQSPSNKVTEKGKDVELRCDPISGHTALYWYRQSLGQGLEFLIYFQGNSAPDKSGLPSDRFSAERTGGSVSTLTIQRTQQEDSAVYLCASSLKTSHRADTQYFGPGTRLTVL.

The chain recombines TRBV10-3 with TRBJ1-3; the match to TRBD1 covers 9 bases. CDR1 ENHRY and CDR2 SYGVKD come from the germline V gene. This CDR3 comprises 16 residues. The V and J ends lost 0 bases and 1 base, in that order; junction bases with no gene match: 1. The CDR3, as DNA: TGTGCCATCAGTGAGTCGGACAGGGGATCTGGAAACACCATATATTTT. Its protein is CAISESDRGSGNTIYF.

V gene TRBV11-2 combines with J gene TRBJ2-1; 9 positions agree with TRBD1. J lost 8 bases, V lost 1 base, and 6 bases had no gene match. This CDR3 region has 15 residues. Per germline, CDR1 SGHAT and CDR2 FQNNGV. As DNA, the CDR3 is TGTGCCAGCAGCTTAGTGGGACAGGGTGGGCATGAGCAGTTCTTC. Protein sequence: CASSLVGQGGHEQFF.

The chain links TRBV18 to TRBJ1-2; the D gene is possibly TRBD1 (6 bases). Trimming took 3 bases from V and 5 from J, leaving 13 bases between them. The CDR3 contains 14 residues. Germline assignment: CDR1 KGHSH and CDR2 LQKENI. CDR3 sequence reads: CASSPGQTAYGYTF. The CDR3 coding sequence is TGTGCCAGCTCACCCGGACAGACAGCATATGGCTACACCTTC.

V gene TRBV2 combines with J gene TRBJ2-7; D perhaps matches TRBD1 (5 bases). V lost 6 bases to trimming and J lost 4 bases, with 16 bases between them. Germline V lookup: CDR1 SNHLY, CDR2 FYNNEI. CDR3 length equals 14 residues. This CDR3 is CASRWRQSPYEQYF. The CDR3 DNA reads TGTGCCAGCAGGTGGAGACAGTCGCCGTACGAGCAGTACTTC. The whole variable domain, filled in from reference TRBV2 and TRBJ2-7, reads EPEVTQTPSHQVTQMGQEVILRCVPISNHLYFYWYRQILGQKVEFLVSFYNNEISEKSEIFDDQFSVERPDGSNFTLKIRSTKLEDSAMYFCASRWRQSPYEQYFGPGTRLTVT.

The V and J genes are TRBV7-9 and TRBJ1-1; D remains ambiguous. Germline V gene sequence: CDR1 SEHNR, CDR2 FQNEAQ (reference sequence). The CDR3 consists of 15 residues. V was shortened by 0 bases and J by 0 bases, with 8 bases between the two germline ends. DNA for the CDR3: TGTGCCAGCAGCTTAGCGTTTTCGGTGAACACTGAAGCTTTCTTT. It yields the protein CASSLAFSVNTEAFF.

V gene TRBV5-4 combines with J gene TRBJ2-5, with D perhaps matching TRBD2 (6 bases). CDR1 is SGHNT and CDR2 is YYREEE in the germline V gene (reference sequence). Trimming shortened V by 0 bases and J by 2 bases, and 14 bases separated the two germline ends. This CDR3 region has 16 residues. The CDR3 region is CASSLEWSSGQETQYF. The CDR3 bases are TGTGCCAGCAGCTTGGAATGGAGTAGCGGACAAGAGACCCAGTACTTC.

The CDR3, as DNA: TGTGCCAGCAGCTTGACTAGCGGGGGGAACCAAGAGACCCAGTACTTC. Residues: CASSLTSGGNQETQYF. The chain is built from TRBV7-3 and TRBJ2-5; 13 bases map to TRBD2. Trimming took 3 bases from V and 0 from J; bases not matched to a gene: 1. This CDR3 has 16 amino acids. CDR1 SGHTA and CDR2 FQGTGA come from the germline V gene.

The V gene is TRBV5-1, the J gene TRBJ1-2; D is undetermined. The CDR3 loop spans 12 amino acids. Germline V gives CDR1 SGHRS, CDR2 YFSETQ. V was shortened by 4 bases and J by 7 bases, with 11 bases between the two germline ends. The CDR3 loop reads CASSTDWSGYTF. The CDR3 DNA reads as TGCGCCAGCAGCACAGACTGGAGTGGCTACACCTTC.

The chain carries TRBV7-2 and TRBJ1-1; the D gene is possibly TRBD1 (6 bases). This CDR3 has 13 residues. The V gene lost 7 bases and the J gene lost 7 bases, with 16 bases spanning the gap. Looked up from germline, CDR1 is SGHTA and CDR2 is FQGNSA. CDR3 coding DNA: TGTGCCAGCACCCTGGGGGGGGGCATTGAAGCTTTCTTT. Protein product: CASTLGGGIEAFF. The full variable domain, in which reference TRBV7-2 and TRBJ1-1 provide the parts outside the CDR3, is GAGVSQSPSNKVTEKGKDVELRCDPISGHTALYWYRQSLGQGLEFLIYFQGNSAPDKSGLPSDRFSAERTGGSVSTLTIQRTQQEDSAVYLCASTLGGGIEAFFGQGTRLTVV.

The chain carries TRBV7-2 and TRBJ2-6, with D unclear. Trimming took off 3 bases at V and 3 bases at J, with 3 bases between the two ends. This CDR3 has 13 amino acids. CDR1 is SGHTA and CDR2 is FQGNSA in the germline V gene. The CDR3 protein is CASSFFGANVLTF. The CDR3 DNA reads TGTGCCAGCAGCTTCTTTGGGGCCAACGTCCTGACTTTC.

On this clone itself: At one of its ends the junction is not consistent with the germline gene, which may arise from a read error. The rearrangement joins TRBV7-7 to TRBJ2-5; D is undetermined. The CDR3 totals 13 residues. Per the germline V gene, CDR1 is SSHAT and CDR2 is FNYEAQ (reference sequence). CDR3 DNA sequence: TGTGCTAGCAGCTTTCCAGGCCAAGAGACCCAGTACTTC. Translation gives CASSFPGQETQYF.

The chain recombines TRBV4-3 with TRBJ2-1; 10 nucleotides agree with TRBD1. V dropped 4 bases and J dropped 6; count of bases not matched to a gene: 3. Germline CDR1 is LGHNA and CDR2 is YSLEER. The CDR3 loop spans 14 amino acids. The DNA for the CDR3 is TGCGCCAGCAGCCGAGACAGGGGGCTCAATGAGCAGTTCTTC. Its protein product is CASSRDRGLNEQFF.